These 4 T cell receptor beta chains share one sample of origin, sequenced in a study of blood T cell repertoires in COVID-19. Sequenced by immunoSEQ multiplex PCR; TCRdb stores in-frame clones only, minus some. The sample holds fewer than 250,000 clones; about 90% are singletons and the top ten take 11%. The sequenced sample consisted of PBMCs or T cells enriched from blood (not recorded which). All receptors come from a man aged 25-45 years who had recovered from COVID-19.

V usage is TRBV2 and J usage is TRBJ2-1; 13 bases fit TRBD2. Germline CDR1 reads SNHLY; CDR2 reads FYNNEI. This CDR3 region has 15 residues. With V trimmed by 5 bases and J by 6 bases, 4 bases remained unmatched. CDR3 region: CASSSGTSGTNEQFF. The CDR3 coding sequence is TGTGCCAGCAGTTCCGGGACTAGCGGGACCAATGAGCAGTTCTTC.

The V call is TRBV7-2, the J call TRBJ2-3, with D tentatively TRBD2 (5 bases). The length of the CDR3 is 16 residues. The germline V gene encodes CDR1 SGHTA and CDR2 FQGNSA. V lost 1 base and J 1 base, leaving 12 bases between the germline ends. CDR3 in DNA: TGTGCCAGCAGCTTAGGTGGCAGGCGGGGCACAGATACGCAGTATTTT. Translated: CASSLGGRRGTDTQYF.

This sequence joins TRBV13 and TRBJ2-1, with 8 bases that match TRBD2. CDR1 and CDR2 from the germline V gene are PRHDT and FYEKMQ (reference sequence). V was clipped by 1 base and J by 0 bases; unmatched bases: 23. This CDR3 spans 23 amino acids. The CDR3 reads CASSLEFSGTTSGFLSSYNEQFF. The CDR3 region has the DNA TGTGCCAGCAGCTTAGAATTTAGCGGGACAACTAGCGGCTTTTTAAGCTCCTACAATGAGCAGTTCTTC.

The chain has TRBV11-2 and TRBJ2-2; 9 nucleotides align to TRBD2. Trimming took 1 base from V and 7 from J; bases not matched to a gene: 7. Germline V lookup: CDR1 SGHAT, CDR2 FQNNGV. This CDR3 is built from 16 residues. The CDR3 DNA reads as TGTGCCAGCAGCTTAGCGGCGGGAGGGCCCGGCGGGGAGCTGTTTTTT. Translated, it gives CASSLAAGGPGGELFF.